Sequencing of this TCR beta chain was carried out in a study of blood T cell repertoires in COVID-19. Germline V lookup: CDR1 SGHTA, CDR2 FQGNSA. After removal of 6 bases from V and 5 bases from J, the junction contained 7 bases not matched to a gene. This CDR3 region has 15 residues. The table came from immunoSEQ multiplex PCR; TCRdb's copy has only in-frame clones and leaves some out. The sample lists around 50,000 clones, more than 70% occurring once. The clonotype was recovered from a human donor in a cohort sampled during active COVID-19. The chain combines TRBV7-2 with TRBJ2-1; 10 bases match TRBD1. The sample consisted of peripheral blood. The CDR3 DNA is TGTGCCAGCAGGACAGACAGGGGGCTGCACAATGAGCAGTTCTTC. Translation gives CASRTDRGLHNEQFF.